The text below deals with one T cell receptor beta chain. What it binds is unknown. TCRdb passed the multiplex PCR reads through MiXCR, listing each CDR3 protein once. The sample lists 270,000 or so distinct CDR3 sequences, around 30% seen once, with around 1% in the top ten. V lost 5 bases, J lost 6 bases, and 11 bases stayed unmatched. This CDR3 contains 16 residues. CDR1 MNHNS and CDR2 SASEGT come from the germline V gene. The sample originates from a study of breast tumors, draining lymph nodes, adjacent tissues. Breast cancer patients provided tissue from their axillary draining lymph nodes. Points from the study as a whole: Findings are consistent with lymph node origin and intratumoral expansion of most tumor T cells. The lymph node origin of tumor T cells was framed as consistent with a hypothesis, not demonstrated.

The sequenced sample consisted of axillary lymph node tissue. The chain carries TRBV6-1 and TRBJ2-7; 12 bases agree with TRBD2. The clonotype was recovered from a female donor with breast cancer. Some clones in this sample may be carry-over from other donors' samples. CDR3 protein: CASSIYRTSGIGEQYF. The CDR3 region has the DNA TGTGCCAGCAGTATATACCGGACTAGCGGGATCGGCGAGCAGTACTTC.